These T cell receptor beta chains were read from a single sample in a study of CD8 T cells in Susac syndrome. TCRdb called the immunoSEQ multiplex PCR reads again in MiXCR, with one record for every CDR3 protein. The sample lists 200,000 to 250,000 distinct CDR3 sequences; approximately 95% were seen once. The sequencing input was CD4+ T cells from PBMCs. These receptors originate from a human donor with multiple sclerosis. CDR3s include the opening cysteine and the closing phenylalanine or tryptophan. The D gene is left open where the match is weak. Some rows have no size entry. The others give once, few or many, or a class for an expanded clone.

j_gene,abundance,d_gene,v_gene,CDR3nt,CDR3aa
TRBJ2-5,.,TRBD2,TRBV15,TGTGCCACCAGCAGGATAGCGGGGGGCCTTCGGGAGACCCAGTACTTC,CATSRIAGGLRETQYF
TRBJ1-6,.,.,TRBV12-3/TRBV12-4,TGTGCCAGCAGTCCGAAGGGAAATTCACCCCTCCACTTT,CASSPKGNSPLHF
TRBJ2-3,.,TRBD2,TRBV7-2,TGTGCCAGCAGCCCCAATCTAGCGGGGGGCACAGATACGCAGTATTTT,CASSPNLAGGTDTQYF
TRBJ2-1,.,TRBD1,TRBV20-1,TGCAGTGCGGCGACAGGGGCCTCCTACAATGAGCAGTTCTTC,CSAATGASYNEQFF
TRBJ1-2,.,.,TRBV15,TGTGCCACCAGCCGAGGGTCGGTTAACTATGGCTACACCTTC,CATSRGSVNYGYTF
TRBJ2-5,.,TRBD2,TRBV5-1,TGCGCCAGCAGCAGTACTAGCGGGGAAGAGACCCAGTACTTC,CASSSTSGEETQYF
TRBJ2-3,.,.,TRBV7-3,TGTGCCAGCAGCAAATTTGGTACGCAGTATTTT,CASSKFGTQYF
TRBJ1-2,.,.,TRBV29-1,TGCAGCGCCAAATCGGCTGCTCGCGATGGCTACACCTTC,CSAKSAARDGYTF
TRBJ1-6,.,.,TRBV20-1,TGCAGTGCTAGGGGAGACGGGAATTCACCCCTCCACTTT,CSARGDGNSPLHF
TRBJ2-7,.,.,TRBV27,TGTGCCAGCAGTGCAAGGGGGGCTCCCGACTACGAGCAGTACTTC,CASSARGAPDYEQYF
TRBJ1-3,.,.,TRBV27,TGTGCCAGCAGTTTAACAGGCGCCTCTGGAAACACCATATATTTT,CASSLTGASGNTIYF
TRBJ2-5,.,.,TRBV29-1,TGCAGCGTTCGTCTTGGGGGTAGAGAGACCCAGTACTTC,CSVRLGGRETQYF
TRBJ2-3,.,.,TRBV25-1,TGTGCCAGCAGTGAAGACGTATGGGAGGCAGATACGCAGTATTTT,CASSEDVWEADTQYF
TRBJ2-5,once,TRBD2,TRBV27,TGTGCCAGCAGTTCCCGAAATAGCGGGCAAGAGACCCAGTACTTC,CASSSRNSGQETQYF
TRBJ1-1,.,TRBD1,TRBV9,TGTGCCAGCAGCAGCCGGGACAGGGGTCTCACTGAAGCTTTCTTT,CASSSRDRGLTEAFF
TRBJ1-2,.,.,TRBV25-1,TGTGCCAGCAGTGGATACAGGGATGACTATGGCTACACCTTC,CASSGYRDDYGYTF
TRBJ1-1,.,.,TRBV30,TGTGCCTGGGGTCTCGGCCTTGGGAACACTGAAGCTTTCTTT,CAWGLGLGNTEAFF
TRBJ2-5,.,.,TRBV15,TGTGCCACCAGCAGAGATCGCCCGTCCCAAGAGACCCAGTACTTC,CATSRDRPSQETQYF
TRBJ2-1,.,TRBD2,TRBV20-1,TGCAGTGCTAGAGGACTAGCGGGCCCGGGGATATACAATGAGCAGTTCTTC,CSARGLAGPGIYNEQFF
TRBJ2-5,.,.,TRBV23-1,TGCGCCAGCAGTCACAGTTTGGCGGCTCGGGAGACCCAGTACTTC,CASSHSLAARETQYF
TRBJ1-5,.,.,TRBV30,TGTGCCTGGAGTGTACCGACGGGACTGCAGAATCAGCCCCAGCATTTT,CAWSVPTGLQNQPQHF
TRBJ1-2,.,.,TRBV20-1,TGCAGTGCTAATTACAGATACTATGGCTACACCTTC,CSANYRYYGYTF
TRBJ2-7,.,.,TRBV25-1,TGTGCCAGATTCCCACCGGGCGAGCAGTACTTC,CARFPPGEQYF
TRBJ2-7,.,.,TRBV4-1,TGCGCCAGCAGCCAAGCTGGACAGACCCCCTACGAGCAGTACTTC,CASSQAGQTPYEQYF
TRBJ1-5,.,.,TRBV20-1,TGCAGTGCTAGAGAGACAGGTCGCAATCAGCCCCAGCATTTT,CSARETGRNQPQHF
TRBJ2-1,.,.,TRBV20-1,TGCAGTGTCGAACAGGGAAATAACCCCAATGAGCAGTTCTTC,CSVEQGNNPNEQFF
TRBJ2-1,.,TRBD1,TRBV30,TGTGCCCGGAGAGGGGGACAGCTTTCCTACAATGAGCAGTTCTTC,CARRGGQLSYNEQFF
TRBJ1-5,.,TRBD1,TRBV12-3/TRBV12-4,TGTGCCAGCAGCCCTACAGGGGGGGGTTTGCAGCCCCAGCATTTT,CASSPTGGGLQPQHF
TRBJ2-1,.,TRBD2,TRBV19,TGTGCCAGTAGTTATCTAGCGGGGCCAGGGGATGAGCAGTTCTTC,CASSYLAGPGDEQFF
TRBJ1-5,.,.,TRBV6-5,TGTGCCAGCGCGGGCCGCGAATACAATCAGCCCCAGCATTTT,CASAGREYNQPQHF
TRBJ2-5,.,TRBD2,TRBV2,TGTGCCAGCAGCGAAGGACTAGCCGTGGTGACCCAGTACTTC,CASSEGLAVVTQYF
TRBJ1-4,once,.,TRBV29-1,TGCAGCGCCCAGGCCGGGGGCGCGCAAAAACTGTTTTTT,CSAQAGGAQKLFF
TRBJ1-5,.,.,TRBV30,TGTGCCTGGAGCGCGCGCAATCAGCCCCAGCATTTT,CAWSARNQPQHF
TRBJ2-5,.,TRBD2,TRBV9,TGTGCCAGCAGCGCGACTAGCGGGGAAGAGACCCAGTACTTC,CASSATSGEETQYF
TRBJ2-1,.,.,TRBV5-1,TGCGCCAGCAGCTTGCCCCAGGGCGACCAGTTCTTC,CASSLPQGDQFF
TRBJ1-5,.,TRBD1,TRBV19,TGTGCCAGTAGTCCGGGACAGGGGTATCAGCCCCAGCATTTT,CASSPGQGYQPQHF
TRBJ1-1,.,.,TRBV12-3/TRBV12-4,TGTGCCAGCAGCCCCGAGGCGAACACTGAAGCTTTCTTT,CASSPEANTEAFF
TRBJ2-3,.,.,TRBV4-1,TGCGCCAGCAGCCAATTGGATGTCGAGGGAGATACGCAGTATTTT,CASSQLDVEGDTQYF
TRBJ2-3,once,.,TRBV27,TGTGCCAGCGGGGTAGCGGCGGGCACAGATACGCAGTATTTT,CASGVAAGTDTQYF
TRBJ2-3,.,.,TRBV2,TGTGCCAGCAGGACTAGTCGCCGGAGTTCAGATACGCAGTATTTT,CASRTSRRSSDTQYF
TRBJ1-6,.,.,TRBV6-5,TGTGCCAGCAGCACCGGGACATATAATTCACCCCTCCACTTT,CASSTGTYNSPLHF
TRBJ2-4,.,.,TRBV5-6,TGTGCCAGCAGCTTGTGGGCCAGGCCCGGGGACATTCAGTACTTC,CASSLWARPGDIQYF
TRBJ2-1,.,.,TRBV7-9,TGTGCCAGCAGCTTTAACAGGGACTGGAATGAGCAGTTCTTC,CASSFNRDWNEQFF
TRBJ2-3,.,.,TRBV20-1,TGCAGTGCGCCCGGGACCAGCACAGATACGCAGTATTTT,CSAPGTSTDTQYF
TRBJ2-3,.,TRBD2,TRBV9,TGTGCCAGCAGCGTAGCTAGCGGGGTCACAGATACGCAGTATTTT,CASSVASGVTDTQYF
TRBJ2-5,once,TRBD1,TRBV3-1,TGTGCCAGCAGCCAAGCACAGGGGGCTAAAGAGACCCAGTACTTC,CASSQAQGAKETQYF
TRBJ2-1,.,TRBD1,TRBV5-1,TGCGCCAGCAGCTTGGCGACAGGGAGCGATGAGCAGTTCTTC,CASSLATGSDEQFF
TRBJ2-5,.,.,TRBV12-5,TGTGCTAGTGGTCCCCGGGACGGCCAGGGGACCCAGTACTTC,CASGPRDGQGTQYF
TRBJ1-2,.,.,TRBV5-1,TGCGCCAGCAGCTTTACGGCGGACTATGGCTACACCTTC,CASSFTADYGYTF
TRBJ2-1,.,.,TRBV20-1,TGCAGTGCTACCCTGGCTGGGGGGCCCGATGAGCAGTTCTTC,CSATLAGGPDEQFF
TRBJ1-5,.,.,TRBV20-1,TGCAGTGCTAGCCGCGAAGCGCCTAGCAATCAGCCCCAGCATTTT,CSASREAPSNQPQHF
TRBJ1-4,.,.,TRBV20-1,TGCAGTGCTCGGCTGACAGGAGGGAATGAAAAACTGTTTTTT,CSARLTGGNEKLFF
TRBJ1-1,.,.,TRBV5-1,TGCGCCAGCAGCTCCTGGAGCGGGGGGAAGACTGAAGCTTTCTTT,CASSSWSGGKTEAFF